The sequence of this T cell receptor beta chain was determined in a study of T cells in Graves' hyperthyroidism and ophthalmopathy. Broader study findings: Onset of ophthalmopathy came a median roughly 6.5 months after the model predicted it. Patients with ophthalmopathy were separated from those with stable hyperthyroidism by a 13 V-J model.

Across 18 months, stable Graves' hyperthyroidism was marked by no progression to ophthalmopathy. Template material for amplifying TCR beta CDR3 regions consisted of RNA transcripts. HTBI primers were the set used in a first-round RT-PCR of the TCR CDR3. MiXCR, applied by TCRdb to the multiplex PCR reads, yields one record per CDR3 protein. The data hold 650,000 to 750,000 distinct CDR3 sequences, with about 14% observed a single time. The table lists this clonotype with a count of one. Its specificity is not known. Compared with germline, one end of the junction differs, possibly owing to a read error. Sequenced material: blood. This sequence was found in a woman between 18 and 30 years old with Graves' hyperthyroidism.

CDR3 DNA sequence: TGCGCCAGCAGTGGAACGGGCCCGAGCTTATCCTTC. Protein: CASSGTGPSLSF. V and J are TRBV10-2 and TRBJ1-2; D not resolved. Germline-derived CDR1 and CDR2 are WSHSY and SAAADI. This CDR3 comprises 12 residues.